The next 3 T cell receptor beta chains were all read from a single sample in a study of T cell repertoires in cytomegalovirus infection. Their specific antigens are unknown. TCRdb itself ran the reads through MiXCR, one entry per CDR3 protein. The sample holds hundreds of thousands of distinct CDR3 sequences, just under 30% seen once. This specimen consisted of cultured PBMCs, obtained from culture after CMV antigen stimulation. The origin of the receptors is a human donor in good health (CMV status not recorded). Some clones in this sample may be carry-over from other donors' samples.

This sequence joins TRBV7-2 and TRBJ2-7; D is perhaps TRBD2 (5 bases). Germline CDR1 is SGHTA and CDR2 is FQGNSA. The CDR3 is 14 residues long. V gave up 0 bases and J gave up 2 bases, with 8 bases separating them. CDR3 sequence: CASSLAGVAYEQYF. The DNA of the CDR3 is TGTGCCAGCAGCTTAGCGGGAGTTGCCTACGAGCAGTACTTC.

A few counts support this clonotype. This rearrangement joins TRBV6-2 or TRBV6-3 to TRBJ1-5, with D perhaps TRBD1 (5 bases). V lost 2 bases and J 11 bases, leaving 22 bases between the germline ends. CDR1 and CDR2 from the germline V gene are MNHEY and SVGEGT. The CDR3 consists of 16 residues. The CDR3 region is CASSYRSQDTVEAQHF. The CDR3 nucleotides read TGTGCCAGCAGTTACCGATCTCAGGACACCGTGGAAGCCCAGCATTTT.

CDR3 sequence: CSAAVLIEQYF. CDR3 DNA sequence: TGCAGTGCTGCAGTTTTGATTGAGCAGTACTTC. The chain carries TRBV20-1 and TRBJ2-7; D remains unclear. Trimming took off 5 bases at V and 7 bases at J, with 12 bases between the two ends. Germline CDR1 DFQATT, CDR2 SNEGSKA (reference sequence). The CDR3 extends over 11 amino acids.